This T cell receptor (beta chain) was captured in a study of blood T cell repertoires in COVID-19. For the study at large: Material from acute and convalescent COVID-19 was sourced from the United States, Italy and Spain.

Sequencing used immunoSEQ multiplex PCR; TCRdb keeps in-frame clones, though not all of them. The sample carries roughly 15,000 clones, 84% recorded once. V shed 3 bases and J 4 bases; nucleotides not matched to a gene: 17. CDR3 size: 18 residues. The germline V gene has CDR1 SGHRS and CDR2 YFSETQ. The genes are TRBV5-1 and TRBJ2-3; 7 bases map to TRBD1. Sequencing was carried out using peripheral blood. The sequence came from a man aged 50-60 years with active COVID-19. CDR3 DNA sequence: TGCGCCAGCAGCTCTGAAACCGGACAGGCAGCCCCCGCAGATACGCAGTATTTT. It codes for CASSSETGQAAPADTQYF. Full variable domain (rest looked up from reference TRBV5-1 and TRBJ2-3): KAGVTQTPRYLIKTRGQQVTLSCSPISGHRSVSWYQQTPGQGLQFLFEYFSETQRNKGNFPGRFSGRQFSNSRSEMNVSTLELGDSALYLCASSSETGQAAPADTQYFGPGTRLTVL.